What follows are 9 T cell receptor beta chains derived from one specimen sequenced in a study of OX40 agonist ivuxolimab in advanced cancers. Using immunoSEQ multiplex PCR, the repertoire was profiled, and TCRdb retains in-frame clones only, with some absent. The top ten clones hold approximately 15% of a sample with roughly 20,000 clones, roughly nine tenths of them seen once. The material sequenced was CD4+ or CD8+ T cells sorted from blood, taken in a trial of the OX40 agonist ivuxolimab. These receptors were collected from an adult with an advanced solid tumor such as melanoma, head and neck, liver or kidney cancer.

The V and J genes are TRBV28 and TRBJ1-6, with 8 bases fitting TRBD1. V shed 6 bases, J shed 5 bases, and the junction held 6 bases outside the gene matches. CDR3 length equals 15 residues. Per germline, CDR1 MDHEN and CDR2 SYDVKM. CDR3 in amino acids: CASRPQGANNSPLHF. The CDR3 DNA is TGTGCCAGCAGACCTCAGGGGGCTAATAATTCACCCCTCCACTTT.

V gene TRBV6-6 combines with J gene TRBJ1-1; no clear D. Germline V gene lookup returns CDR1 MNHNY and CDR2 SVGAGI (reference sequence). The V end lost 0 bases, the J end lost 4 bases, and 9 bases lay between the germline ends. This CDR3 spans 14 amino acids. CDR3 sequence: CASSYSEWGTEAFF. The CDR3 region has the DNA TGTGCCAGCAGTTACTCGGAGTGGGGCACTGAAGCTTTCTTT.

This clone was seen a few times. V usage is TRBV4-3 and J usage is TRBJ2-1; D remains unclear. V shed 0 bases and J shed 5 bases, with 8 bases lying between them. Germline values: CDR1 LGHNA, CDR2 YSLEER. This CDR3 comprises 14 residues. The CDR3 nucleotides are TGCGCCAGCAGCCAAGATCTAACTAACAATGAGCAGTTCTTC. Translating gives CASSQDLTNNEQFF.

V and J are TRBV7-2 and TRBJ2-1; TRBD2 matches 8 bases. The CDR3 consists of 13 residues. Germline V gene data show CDR1 as SGHTA and CDR2 as FQGNSA. J was trimmed by 15 bases and V by 2 bases; bases with no gene match: 9. For the CDR3, the DNA is TGTGCCAGCAGCTTACAGCTCCGGGGGGGCCTGTTCTTC. This codes for CASSLQLRGGLFF.

This clone was recorded a few times. The CDR3 reads CASSNWGQDYTF. Here the CDR3 DNA reads TGTGCCAGCAGTAATTGGGGACAAGACTACACCTTC. V is TRBV2 and J is TRBJ1-2; perhaps TRBD1 as D (6 bases). This CDR3 comprises 12 residues. Germline lookup yields CDR1 SNHLY and CDR2 FYNNEI. Trimming removed 5 bases from V and 10 bases from J, with 14 bases in between.

This chain joins TRBV6-4 and TRBJ2-3; D may be TRBD2 (6 bases). V was pared by 5 bases and J by 1 base, with 13 bases between. CDR1 and CDR2 from the germline V gene are MRHNA and SNTAGT. This CDR3 comprises 15 residues. As DNA, the CDR3 is TGTGCCAGCAGTAGGGACTTTCTGGGCACAGATACGCAGTATTTT. This gives the protein CASSRDFLGTDTQYF.

The V and J genes are TRBV7-6 and TRBJ2-2; D is perhaps TRBD1 or TRBD2 (5 bases each). This CDR3 spans 16 amino acids. With 5 bases removed from V and 0 bases from J, the gap between germline ends came to 13 bases. CDR1 is SGHVS, CDR2 FNYEAQ, per germline. CDR3 nucleotides: TGTGCCAGCAGCGAGGGGATCCAGACGAACACCGGGGAGCTGTTTTTT. Protein sequence: CASSEGIQTNTGELFF.

This chain connects TRBV2 to TRBJ2-3, with TRBD2 as a possible D gene (5 bases). Germline assignment: CDR1 SNHLY and CDR2 FYNNEI. Trimming took off 5 bases at V and 0 bases at J, with 12 bases between the two ends. The CDR3 extends over 15 amino acids. The DNA for the CDR3 is TGTGCCAGCAGTTTGAACGGACTGAGCACAGATACGCAGTATTTT. Residues: CASSLNGLSTDTQYF.

The chain couples TRBV4-1 to TRBJ2-7; TRBD1 agrees at 8 bases. The CDR3 consists of 15 residues. Germline lookup yields CDR1 MGHRA and CDR2 YSYEKL. The V segment lost 4 bases and the J segment 2 bases; nucleotides outside the gene matches: 7. The CDR3 DNA sequence: TGCGCCAGCAGCCCAGGACAGGGCCCCCCCTACGAGCAGTACTTC. This encodes CASSPGQGPPYEQYF.